This T cell receptor (beta chain) is from a study of shared clonotypes between healthy human individuals. About this clone: At one end, the junction sequence differs from germline, possibly due to a read error.

The CDR3 runs to 13 residues. CDR1 SSHAT and CDR2 FNYEAQ come from the germline V gene (reference sequence). Profiling relied on immunoSEQ multiplex PCR, and the TCRdb table lists in-frame clones only, not all of them. The table includes approximately 1.4 million clones, approximately 98% detected once. The sample taken for sequencing was naive CD4+ T cells sorted from blood. Indicated subset: CD45RA+ positively selected. This chain uses TRBV7-7 with TRBJ2-5; D not resolved. The sequence derives from a man aged 25-45 years in good health. The CDR3 coding sequence is TGTGCTAGCAGCGCAACCGGATTTGAGACCCAGTACTTC. Its protein product is CASSATGFETQYF.